The rows below give T cell receptor beta chains drawn from one sample of a study of shared T cell receptors in the human thymus. Assay used: immunoSEQ multiplex PCR; TCRdb lists only in-frame clones, some missing. The data hold almost 550,000 clones, with around three quarters observed a single time. The same sample was also studied in work on human thymus T cells.

Sequencing input: thymocytes. The origin of the receptors is a boy under three years old with a congenital heart defect. Both conserved end residues are part of each CDR3. Fields, in order: D gene, V gene, J gene, clone size, CDR3 protein, CDR3 DNA. The D gene is left open where the match is weak. Clone size appears in some rows only: once, few, many, or a class for an expanded clone.

d_call: TRBD2
v_call: TRBV6-1
j_call: TRBJ2-3
clone_size: .
cdr3_aa: CASSEDQREADTQYF
cdr3_nt: TGTGCCAGCAGTGAGGACCAACGGGAGGCAGATACGCAGTATTTT

d_call: TRBD2
v_call: TRBV4-3
j_call: TRBJ2-7
clone_size: once
cdr3_aa: CASSLQQGSSGVGEQYF
cdr3_nt: TGCGCCAGCAGCCTCCAGCAGGGGAGTAGCGGGGTGGGGGAGCAGTACTTC

d_call: .
v_call: TRBV5-6
j_call: TRBJ1-2
clone_size: .
cdr3_aa: CASSLSTTGDGYTF
cdr3_nt: TGTGCCAGCAGCTTGTCCACAACGGGGGATGGCTACACCTTC

d_call: .
v_call: TRBV21-1
j_call: TRBJ1-2
clone_size: .
cdr3_aa: CASSKWARENYGYTF
cdr3_nt: TGTGCCAGCAGCAAATGGGCACGGGAGAACTATGGCTACACCTTC

d_call: .
v_call: TRBV5-6
j_call: TRBJ1-4
clone_size: .
cdr3_aa: CASSLAATETNEKLFF
cdr3_nt: TGTGCCAGCAGCTTGGCCGCGACAGAAACTAATGAAAAACTGTTTTTT

d_call: TRBD1
v_call: TRBV5-1
j_call: TRBJ2-5
clone_size: .
cdr3_aa: CASSLEPRDRGHQETQYF
cdr3_nt: TGCGCCAGCAGCTTGGAACCCCGGGACAGGGGGCATCAAGAGACCCAGTACTTC

d_call: TRBD2
v_call: TRBV14
j_call: TRBJ2-1
clone_size: .
cdr3_aa: CASSPGLSSYNEQFF
cdr3_nt: TGTGCCAGCAGCCCGGGACTAAGCTCCTACAATGAGCAGTTCTTC

d_call: .
v_call: TRBV9
j_call: TRBJ2-7
clone_size: .
cdr3_aa: CASSVGGRPYEQYF
cdr3_nt: TGTGCCAGCAGCGTTGGGGGGAGGCCCTACGAGCAGTACTTC

d_call: TRBD2
v_call: TRBV30
j_call: TRBJ2-3
clone_size: .
cdr3_aa: CAANSGGRDTDTQYF
cdr3_nt: TGTGCCGCAAACTCGGGGGGGCGAGATACAGATACGCAGTATTTT

d_call: TRBD1
v_call: TRBV27
j_call: TRBJ2-7
clone_size: .
cdr3_aa: CASSLSNLRTGKLYEQYF
cdr3_nt: TGTGCCAGCAGTTTATCGAACCTTAGGACAGGGAAATTGTACGAGCAGTACTTC

d_call: .
v_call: TRBV25-1
j_call: TRBJ2-1
clone_size: few
cdr3_aa: CASSELQGANTEQFF
cdr3_nt: TGTGCCAGCAGTGAACTCCAGGGCGCGAACACTGAGCAGTTCTTC

d_call: .
v_call: TRBV2
j_call: TRBJ1-2
clone_size: .
cdr3_aa: CASRIQNNYGYTF
cdr3_nt: TGTGCCAGCAGAATTCAGAATAACTATGGCTACACCTTC

d_call: .
v_call: TRBV4-2
j_call: TRBJ2-2
clone_size: .
cdr3_aa: CASSAPGTNTGELFF
cdr3_nt: TGTGCCAGCAGCGCACCGGGGACGAACACCGGGGAGCTGTTTTTT

d_call: TRBD1
v_call: TRBV11-2
j_call: TRBJ1-2
clone_size: once
cdr3_aa: CASSLGGGTGDYGYTF
cdr3_nt: TGTGCCAGCAGCTTAGGGGGCGGGACAGGGGACTATGGCTACACCTTC

d_call: TRBD1
v_call: TRBV28
j_call: TRBJ1-3
clone_size: .
cdr3_aa: CASSLETGVGNTIYF
cdr3_nt: TGTGCCAGCAGTTTGGAAACAGGGGTAGGAAACACCATATATTTT

d_call: TRBD2
v_call: TRBV29-1
j_call: TRBJ2-1
clone_size: .
cdr3_aa: CSLTYGRASYNEQFF
cdr3_nt: TGCAGCCTAACCTACGGGAGGGCCTCCTACAATGAGCAGTTCTTC

d_call: TRBD2
v_call: TRBV7-9
j_call: TRBJ2-1
clone_size: .
cdr3_aa: CASSLAGTSAPNEQFF
cdr3_nt: TGTGCCAGCAGCTTAGCAGGGACTAGCGCTCCGAATGAGCAGTTCTTC

d_call: TRBD1
v_call: TRBV4-2
j_call: TRBJ1-4
clone_size: .
cdr3_aa: CASSPQGGQAEKLFF
cdr3_nt: TGTGCCAGCAGCCCGCAGGGCGGACAGGCTGAAAAACTGTTTTTT

d_call: .
v_call: TRBV21-1
j_call: TRBJ1-2
clone_size: few
cdr3_aa: CASSTFGQVGYGYTF
cdr3_nt: TGTGCCAGCAGCACCTTCGGACAGGTAGGCTATGGCTACACCTTC

d_call: .
v_call: TRBV10-1
j_call: TRBJ2-2
clone_size: .
cdr3_aa: CASSGGGSTGELFF
cdr3_nt: TGCGCCAGCAGTGGGGGTGGGAGCACCGGGGAGCTGTTTTTT

d_call: .
v_call: TRBV4-2
j_call: TRBJ2-2
clone_size: .
cdr3_aa: CASSQEIPFGSGTGELFF
cdr3_nt: TGTGCCAGCAGCCAAGAGATCCCCTTCGGGTCGGGCACCGGGGAGCTGTTTTTT

d_call: .
v_call: TRBV15
j_call: TRBJ2-7
clone_size: once
cdr3_aa: CATSKGRPYEQYF
cdr3_nt: TGTGCCACCAGCAAGGGGCGACCCTACGAGCAGTACTTC

d_call: .
v_call: TRBV27
j_call: TRBJ2-2
clone_size: .
cdr3_aa: CASSAAGAGELFF
cdr3_nt: TGTGCCAGCAGTGCCGCAGGGGCCGGGGAGCTGTTTTTT

d_call: TRBD2
v_call: TRBV28
j_call: TRBJ2-1
clone_size: .
cdr3_aa: CASSRLAGEENEQFF
cdr3_nt: TGTGCCAGCAGTCGACTAGCGGGAGAGGAGAATGAGCAGTTCTTC

d_call: .
v_call: TRBV7-2
j_call: TRBJ2-1
clone_size: .
cdr3_aa: CASSLAGRRVYNEQFF
cdr3_nt: TGTGCCAGCAGCTTAGCCGGCCGGAGAGTCTACAATGAGCAGTTCTTC

d_call: TRBD1
v_call: TRBV4-1
j_call: TRBJ1-4
clone_size: .
cdr3_aa: CASSQSETGEYEKLFF
cdr3_nt: TGCGCCAGCAGCCAAAGCGAAACAGGGGAATATGAAAAACTGTTTTTT

d_call: .
v_call: TRBV7-9
j_call: TRBJ2-4
clone_size: .
cdr3_aa: CASSLASGLAKNIQYF
cdr3_nt: TGTGCCAGCAGCTTAGCGTCAGGACTAGCCAAAAACATTCAGTACTTC

d_call: TRBD1
v_call: TRBV5-4
j_call: TRBJ1-1
clone_size: .
cdr3_aa: CASSQDRGVPEAFF
cdr3_nt: TGTGCCAGCAGCCAGGACAGGGGAGTCCCTGAAGCTTTCTTT

d_call: .
v_call: TRBV27
j_call: TRBJ2-7
clone_size: .
cdr3_aa: CASSLLPRLSSAEQYF
cdr3_nt: TGTGCCAGCAGTTTGCTCCCCCGGTTGAGCTCCGCCGAGCAGTACTTC

d_call: .
v_call: TRBV27
j_call: TRBJ1-5
clone_size: .
cdr3_aa: CASSCDTDQPQHF
cdr3_nt: TGTGCCAGCAGTTGCGACACTGATCAGCCCCAGCATTTT

d_call: TRBD2
v_call: TRBV14
j_call: TRBJ2-5
clone_size: .
cdr3_aa: CASSQVAGGEETQYF
cdr3_nt: TGTGCCAGCAGCCAAGTTGCGGGAGGGGAAGAGACCCAGTACTTC

d_call: TRBD2
v_call: TRBV6-6
j_call: TRBJ2-1
clone_size: .
cdr3_aa: CASSFPSGRKYNEQFF
cdr3_nt: TGTGCCAGCAGTTTCCCTAGCGGGAGGAAATACAATGAGCAGTTCTTC

d_call: .
v_call: TRBV11-1
j_call: TRBJ2-3
clone_size: .
cdr3_aa: CASSLKEAGPPQLTDTQYF
cdr3_nt: TGTGCCAGCAGCTTAAAAGAGGCAGGGCCTCCCCAACTCACAGATACGCAGTATTTT

d_call: .
v_call: TRBV19
j_call: TRBJ2-7
clone_size: few
cdr3_aa: CASSSQVSSYEQYF
cdr3_nt: TGTGCCAGTAGTAGTCAGGTTAGCTCCTACGAGCAGTACTTC

d_call: TRBD2
v_call: TRBV9
j_call: TRBJ2-1
clone_size: once
cdr3_aa: CASSVGRTSGSNEQFF
cdr3_nt: TGTGCCAGCAGCGTCGGCAGGACTAGCGGGAGTAATGAGCAGTTCTTC

d_call: TRBD2
v_call: TRBV27
j_call: TRBJ2-7
clone_size: few
cdr3_aa: CASSPTSEREGFCEQYF
cdr3_nt: TGTGCCAGCAGTCCGACCTCTGAGCGGGAGGGTTTCTGCGAGCAGTACTTC

d_call: TRBD2
v_call: TRBV9
j_call: TRBJ2-1
clone_size: few
cdr3_aa: CASSVDTGGPYNEQFF
cdr3_nt: TGTGCCAGCAGCGTAGATACGGGAGGGCCCTACAATGAGCAGTTCTTC

d_call: TRBD1
v_call: TRBV30
j_call: TRBJ1-2
clone_size: .
cdr3_aa: CAWGGQGTYGYTF
cdr3_nt: TGTGCCTGGGGGGGACAGGGGACCTATGGCTACACCTTC

d_call: .
v_call: TRBV28
j_call: TRBJ1-6
clone_size: .
cdr3_aa: CASSKRPSFRHSSYNSPLHF
cdr3_nt: TGTGCCAGCAGTAAAAGACCCTCATTCCGACATAGCTCCTATAATTCACCCCTCCACTTT

d_call: .
v_call: TRBV4-3
j_call: TRBJ1-1
clone_size: few
cdr3_aa: CASSRAQGTEAFF
cdr3_nt: TGCGCCAGCAGCCGGGCACAGGGCACTGAAGCTTTCTTT

d_call: .
v_call: TRBV4-1
j_call: TRBJ1-5
clone_size: .
cdr3_aa: CASSQDGQSNQPQHF
cdr3_nt: TGCGCCAGCAGCCAAGATGGACAGAGCAATCAGCCCCAGCATTTT

d_call: .
v_call: TRBV27
j_call: TRBJ2-7
clone_size: once
cdr3_aa: CASSLSARLYEQYF
cdr3_nt: TGTGCCAGCAGTTTATCAGCCAGACTGTACGAGCAGTACTTC

d_call: TRBD2
v_call: TRBV5-3
j_call: TRBJ2-5
clone_size: .
cdr3_aa: CARSLACSSGRSGETQYF
cdr3_nt: TGTGCCAGAAGCTTGGCGTGCTCTAGCGGGAGATCGGGAGAGACCCAGTACTTC

d_call: TRBD2
v_call: TRBV11-3
j_call: TRBJ2-1
clone_size: .
cdr3_aa: CASTHRTSEDEQFF
cdr3_nt: TGTGCCAGCACCCATCGGACTAGCGAAGATGAGCAGTTCTTC

d_call: .
v_call: TRBV14
j_call: TRBJ2-7
clone_size: .
cdr3_aa: CASSPHGVSGKYEQYF
cdr3_nt: TGTGCCAGCAGCCCCCATGGCGTCTCGGGGAAGTACGAGCAGTACTTC

d_call: TRBD1
v_call: TRBV29-1
j_call: TRBJ2-7
clone_size: .
cdr3_aa: CSVPRQGNGYEQYF
cdr3_nt: TGCAGCGTTCCTCGACAGGGGAACGGCTACGAGCAGTACTTC

d_call: TRBD1
v_call: TRBV10-3
j_call: TRBJ2-5
clone_size: .
cdr3_aa: CAISDRLGQPQETQYF
cdr3_nt: TGTGCCATCAGTGACAGATTGGGACAGCCTCAAGAGACCCAGTACTTC

d_call: TRBD2
v_call: TRBV7-6
j_call: TRBJ2-1
clone_size: once
cdr3_aa: CASSGTSGNNEQFF
cdr3_nt: TGTGCCAGCAGCGGGACTAGCGGGAACAATGAGCAGTTCTTC

d_call: TRBD1
v_call: TRBV7-9
j_call: TRBJ1-4
clone_size: few
cdr3_aa: CASSRDRVRLDEKLFF
cdr3_nt: TGTGCCAGCAGCCGGGACAGGGTACGGCTTGATGAAAAACTGTTTTTT

d_call: .
v_call: TRBV7-9
j_call: TRBJ2-1
clone_size: few
cdr3_aa: CASSLVGHHEQFF
cdr3_nt: TGTGCCAGCAGCTTAGTGGGCCACCATGAGCAGTTCTTC